This T cell receptor beta chain is drawn from a study of identical twins. Study-wide results and caveats: Conclusions came from cross-sectional statistical analysis, not from following the same donors.

This clonotype was seen a handful of times. Its specificity is unknown. Trimming cost V 2 bases and J 3 bases; bases outside gene matches: 3. This CDR3 has 14 amino acids. Per germline, CDR1 MNHEY and CDR2 SVGAGI. MiXCR, run by TCRdb on the 5' RACE reads, gives a single entry per CDR3 protein. The sample yields about 240,000 distinct CDR3 sequences, 10% to 15% seen once. The same data also contributed to another study, on yellow fever vaccine responses in identical twins.

This chain connects TRBV6-5 to TRBJ2-7; 8 bases map to TRBD1. The sequenced material came from memory (CD45RO+) T cells sorted from blood. This sequence was found in a woman under 30 in good health. The CDR3 coding sequence is TGTGCCAGCAGTTACCGACAGGGGAACTACGAGCAGTACTTC. Its protein product is CASSYRQGNYEQYF.